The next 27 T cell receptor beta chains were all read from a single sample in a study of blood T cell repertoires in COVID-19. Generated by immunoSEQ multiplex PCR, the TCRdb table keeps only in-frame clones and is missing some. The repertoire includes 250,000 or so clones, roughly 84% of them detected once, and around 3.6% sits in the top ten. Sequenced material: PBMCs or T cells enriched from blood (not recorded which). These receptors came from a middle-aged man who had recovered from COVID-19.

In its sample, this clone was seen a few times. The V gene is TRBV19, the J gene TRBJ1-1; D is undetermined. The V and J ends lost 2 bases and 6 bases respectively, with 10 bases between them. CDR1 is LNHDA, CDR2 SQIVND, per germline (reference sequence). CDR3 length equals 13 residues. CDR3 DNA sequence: TGTGCCAGTAGTATACCCTCGGTGTCTGAAGCTTTCTTT. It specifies CASSIPSVSEAFF.

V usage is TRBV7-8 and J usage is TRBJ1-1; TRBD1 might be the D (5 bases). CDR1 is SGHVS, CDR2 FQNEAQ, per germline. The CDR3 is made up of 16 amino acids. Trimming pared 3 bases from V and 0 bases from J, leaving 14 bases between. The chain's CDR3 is CASSLLLRAMNTEAFF. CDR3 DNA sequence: TGTGCCAGCAGCTTGCTACTCAGGGCTATGAACACTGAAGCTTTCTTT.

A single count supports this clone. DNA of the CDR3: TGTGCCAGCAGCAGAGACAGGGCAGGCAATCAGCCCCAGCATTTT. It encodes CASSRDRAGNQPQHF. This rearrangement joins TRBV6-5 to TRBJ1-5, with 7 bases fitting TRBD1. The length of the CDR3 is 15 residues. Germline loops: CDR1 MNHEY, CDR2 SVGAGI. The ends lost 6 bases at V and 2 bases at J; junction bases unmatched: 7.

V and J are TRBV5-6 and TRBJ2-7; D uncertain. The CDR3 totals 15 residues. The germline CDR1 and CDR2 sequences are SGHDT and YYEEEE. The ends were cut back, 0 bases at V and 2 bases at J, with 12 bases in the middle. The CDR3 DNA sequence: TGTGCCAGCAGCTTGGAAATGGGCATCACCTACGAGCAGTACTTC. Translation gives CASSLEMGITYEQYF.

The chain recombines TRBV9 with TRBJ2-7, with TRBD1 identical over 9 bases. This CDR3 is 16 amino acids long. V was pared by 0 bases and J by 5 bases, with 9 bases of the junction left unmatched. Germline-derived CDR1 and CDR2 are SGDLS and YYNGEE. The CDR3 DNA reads TGTGCCAGCAGCGTAGGACAGGGGGGCCCCGGGAACGAGCAGTACTTC. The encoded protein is CASSVGQGGPGNEQYF.

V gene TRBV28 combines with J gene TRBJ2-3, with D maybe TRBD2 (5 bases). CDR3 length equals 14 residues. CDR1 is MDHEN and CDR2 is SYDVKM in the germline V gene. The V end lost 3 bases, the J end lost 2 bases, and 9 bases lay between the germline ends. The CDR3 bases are TGTGCCAGCAGTTTGGAAGCGGCCACAGATACGCAGTATTTT. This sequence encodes CASSLEAATDTQYF.

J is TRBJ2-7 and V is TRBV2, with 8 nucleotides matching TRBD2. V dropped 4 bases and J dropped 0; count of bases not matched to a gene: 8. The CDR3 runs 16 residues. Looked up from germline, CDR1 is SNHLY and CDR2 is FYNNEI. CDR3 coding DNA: TGTGCCAGCAGTGTCGGGAGGAGCGGGAGCTCCTACGAGCAGTACTTC. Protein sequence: CASSVGRSGSSYEQYF.

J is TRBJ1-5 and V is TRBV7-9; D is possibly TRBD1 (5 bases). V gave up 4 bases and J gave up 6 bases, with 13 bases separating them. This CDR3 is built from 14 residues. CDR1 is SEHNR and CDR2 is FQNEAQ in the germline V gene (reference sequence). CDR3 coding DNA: TGTGCCAGCAGCTCGGGAGGGCAGGGTCAGCCCCAGCATTTT. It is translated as CASSSGGQGQPQHF.

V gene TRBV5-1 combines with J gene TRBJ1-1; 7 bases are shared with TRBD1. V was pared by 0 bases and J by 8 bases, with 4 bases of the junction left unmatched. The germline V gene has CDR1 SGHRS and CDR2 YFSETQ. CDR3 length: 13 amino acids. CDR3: CASSLATTGEAFF. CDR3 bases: TGCGCCAGCAGCTTGGCCACGACAGGGGAAGCTTTCTTT.

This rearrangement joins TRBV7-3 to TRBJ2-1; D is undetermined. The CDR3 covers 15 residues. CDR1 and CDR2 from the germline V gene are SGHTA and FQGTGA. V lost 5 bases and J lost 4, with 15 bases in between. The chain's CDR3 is CASSKGGNWYNEQFF. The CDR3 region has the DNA TGTGCCAGCAGCAAAGGCGGTAATTGGTACAATGAGCAGTTCTTC.

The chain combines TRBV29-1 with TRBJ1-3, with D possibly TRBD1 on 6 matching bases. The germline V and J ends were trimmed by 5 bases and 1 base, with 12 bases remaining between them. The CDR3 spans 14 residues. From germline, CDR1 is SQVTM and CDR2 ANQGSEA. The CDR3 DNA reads TGCAGCGTTACAGGGTTTGGGTCTGGAAACACCATATATTTT. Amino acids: CSVTGFGSGNTIYF. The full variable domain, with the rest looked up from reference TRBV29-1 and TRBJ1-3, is SAVISQKPSRDICQRGTSLTIQCQVDSQVTMMFWYRQQPGQSLTLIATANQGSEATYESGFVIDKFPISRPNLTFSTLTVSNMSPEDSSIYLCSVTGFGSGNTIYFGEGSWLTVV.

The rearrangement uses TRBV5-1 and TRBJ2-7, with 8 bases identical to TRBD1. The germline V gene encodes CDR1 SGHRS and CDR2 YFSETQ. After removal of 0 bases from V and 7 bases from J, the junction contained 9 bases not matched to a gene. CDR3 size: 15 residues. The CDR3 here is CASSLAQGVRREQYF. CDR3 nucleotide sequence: TGCGCCAGCAGCTTGGCACAGGGGGTACGAAGGGAGCAGTACTTC.

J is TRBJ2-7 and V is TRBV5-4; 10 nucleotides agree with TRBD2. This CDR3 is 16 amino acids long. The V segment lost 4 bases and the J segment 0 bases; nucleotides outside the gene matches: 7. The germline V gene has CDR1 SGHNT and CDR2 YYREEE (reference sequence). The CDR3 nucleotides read TGTGCCAGCAGCCCCCTTCCTAGCGGGAGCTCCTACGAGCAGTACTTC. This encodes CASSPLPSGSSYEQYF.

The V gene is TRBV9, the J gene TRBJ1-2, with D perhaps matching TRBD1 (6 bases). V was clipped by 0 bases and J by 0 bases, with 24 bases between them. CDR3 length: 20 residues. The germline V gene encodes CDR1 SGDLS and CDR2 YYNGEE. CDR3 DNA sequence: TGTGCCAGCAGCGTAGCTCCCGTTTGGGATCCAGGGGACCCTAACTATGGCTACACCTTC. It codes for CASSVAPVWDPGDPNYGYTF.

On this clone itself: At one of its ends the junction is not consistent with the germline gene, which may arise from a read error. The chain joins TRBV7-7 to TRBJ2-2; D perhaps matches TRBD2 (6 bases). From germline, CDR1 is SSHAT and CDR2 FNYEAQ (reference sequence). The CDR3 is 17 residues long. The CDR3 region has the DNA TGTGCTAGCAGCCCTAGAGCCGGGACCGGAGGGACCGGGGAGCTGTTTTTT. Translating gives CASSPRAGTGGTGELFF.

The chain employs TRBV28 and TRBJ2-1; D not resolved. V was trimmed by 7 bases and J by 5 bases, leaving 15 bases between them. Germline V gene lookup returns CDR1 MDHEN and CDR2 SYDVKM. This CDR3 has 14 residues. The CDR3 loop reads CASTPIHRDNEQFF. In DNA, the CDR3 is TGTGCCAGCACTCCCATCCACAGAGACAATGAGCAGTTCTTC.

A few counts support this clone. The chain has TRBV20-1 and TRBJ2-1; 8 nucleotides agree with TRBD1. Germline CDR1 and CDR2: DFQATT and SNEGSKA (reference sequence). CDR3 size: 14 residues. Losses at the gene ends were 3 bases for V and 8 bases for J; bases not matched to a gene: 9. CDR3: CSASLQGASDEQFF. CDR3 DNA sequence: TGCAGTGCTAGTTTGCAGGGGGCTAGTGATGAGCAGTTCTTC.

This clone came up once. CDR3 DNA sequence: TGTGCCAGCAGCTTAGGACGACTAGCGGGAGTCTACGAGCAGTACTTC. Protein product: CASSLGRLAGVYEQYF. The V gene is TRBV13, the J gene TRBJ2-7, with 12 positions matching TRBD2. CDR3 length: 16 residues. The junction had 3 bases not matched to a gene; V was cut back by 0 bases and J by 3 bases. Looked up from germline, CDR1 is PRHDT and CDR2 is FYEKMQ (reference sequence).

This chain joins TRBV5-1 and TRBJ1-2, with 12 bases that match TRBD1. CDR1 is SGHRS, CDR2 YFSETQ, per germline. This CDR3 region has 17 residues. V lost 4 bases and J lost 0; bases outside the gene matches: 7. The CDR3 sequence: CASSPGQGALANYGYTF. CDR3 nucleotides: TGCGCCAGCAGCCCGGGACAGGGGGCACTCGCTAACTATGGCTACACCTTC.

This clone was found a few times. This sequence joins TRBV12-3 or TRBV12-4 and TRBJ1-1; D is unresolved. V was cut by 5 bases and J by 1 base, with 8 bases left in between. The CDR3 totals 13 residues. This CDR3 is CASSRPPNTEAFF. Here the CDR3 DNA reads TGTGCCAGCAGTCGTCCCCCGAACACTGAAGCTTTCTTT.

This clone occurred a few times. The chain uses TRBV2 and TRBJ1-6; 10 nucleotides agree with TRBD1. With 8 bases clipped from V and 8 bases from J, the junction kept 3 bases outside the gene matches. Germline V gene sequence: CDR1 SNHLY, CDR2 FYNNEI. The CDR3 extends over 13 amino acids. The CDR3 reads CASRGQGDSPLHF. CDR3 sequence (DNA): TGTGCCAGCCGAGGACAGGGGGATTCACCCCTCCACTTT.

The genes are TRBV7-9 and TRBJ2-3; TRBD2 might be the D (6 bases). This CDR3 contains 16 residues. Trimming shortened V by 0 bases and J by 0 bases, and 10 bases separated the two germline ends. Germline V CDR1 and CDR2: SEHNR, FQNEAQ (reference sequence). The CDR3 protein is CASSLAQGLSTDTQYF. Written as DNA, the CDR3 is TGTGCCAGCAGCTTAGCTCAGGGACTCAGCACAGATACGCAGTATTTT. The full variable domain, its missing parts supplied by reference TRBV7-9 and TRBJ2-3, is DTGVSQNPRHKITKRGQNVTFRCDPISEHNRLYWYRQTLGQGPEFLTYFQNEAQLEKSRLLSDRFSAERPKGSFSTLEIQRTEQGDSAMYLCASSLAQGLSTDTQYFGPGTRLTVL.

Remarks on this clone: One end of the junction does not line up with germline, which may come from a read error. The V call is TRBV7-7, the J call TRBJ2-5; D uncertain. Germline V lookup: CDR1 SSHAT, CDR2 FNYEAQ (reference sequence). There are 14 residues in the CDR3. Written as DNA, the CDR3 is TGTGCTAGCAGCCAACAGCTGAACCAAGAGACCCAGTACTTC. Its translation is CASSQQLNQETQYF.

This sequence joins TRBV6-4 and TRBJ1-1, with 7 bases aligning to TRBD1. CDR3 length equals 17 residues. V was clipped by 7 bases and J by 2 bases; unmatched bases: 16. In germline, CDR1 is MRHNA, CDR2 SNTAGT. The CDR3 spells CASTYRKGGNRNTEAFF. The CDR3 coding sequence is TGTGCCAGCACCTACCGCAAAGGGGGCAATCGTAACACTGAAGCTTTCTTT.

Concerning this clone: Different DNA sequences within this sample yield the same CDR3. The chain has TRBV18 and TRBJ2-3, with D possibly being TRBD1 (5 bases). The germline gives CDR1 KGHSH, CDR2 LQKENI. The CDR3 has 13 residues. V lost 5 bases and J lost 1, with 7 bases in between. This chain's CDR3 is CASSRGGTDTQYF. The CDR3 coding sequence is TGTGCCAGCTCAAGGGGTGGCACAGATACGCAGTATTTT. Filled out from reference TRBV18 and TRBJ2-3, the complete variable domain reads NAGVMQNPRHLVRRRGQEARLRCSPMKGHSHVYWYRQLPEEGLKFMVYLQKENIIDESGMPKERFSAEFPKEGPSILRIQQVVRGDSAAYFCASSRGGTDTQYFGPGTRLTVL.

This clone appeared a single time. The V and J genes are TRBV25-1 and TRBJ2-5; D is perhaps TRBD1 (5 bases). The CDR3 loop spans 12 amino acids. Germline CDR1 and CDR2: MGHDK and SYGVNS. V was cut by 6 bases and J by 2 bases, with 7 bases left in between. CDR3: CASSAGQETQYF. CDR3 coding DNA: TGTGCCAGCAGCGCAGGGCAAGAGACCCAGTACTTC.

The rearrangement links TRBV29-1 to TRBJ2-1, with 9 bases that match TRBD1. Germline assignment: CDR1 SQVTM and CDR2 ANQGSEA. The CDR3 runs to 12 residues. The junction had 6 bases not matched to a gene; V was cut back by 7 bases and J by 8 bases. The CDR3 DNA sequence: TGCAGCGAACCGGGACAGGGCGATGAGCAGTTCTTC. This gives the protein CSEPGQGDEQFF.